The 24 T cell receptor beta chains below all came from one sample that was sequenced in a study of cytomegalovirus exposure and HLA in healthy donors. The PCR used 60 Vbeta and 13 Jbeta primers. Clones were read by immunoSEQ multiplex PCR, and TCRdb kept only the in-frame ones, dropping some. The data hold over 150,000 clones, with about 84% observed a single time. Sample: PBMCs. These TCRs come from a man younger than 35 in good health and CMV-seronegative.

The count of this clone is one. This sequence joins TRBV4-2 and TRBJ1-6; 8 nucleotides line up with TRBD1. CDR1 and CDR2 from the germline V gene are LGHNA and YNFKEQ. The CDR3 spans 15 residues. J lost 5 bases, V lost 3 bases, and 3 bases had no gene match. This chain's CDR3 is CASSHQDRDNSPLHF. The CDR3 DNA reads TGTGCCAGCAGCCATCAGGACAGGGATAATTCACCCCTCCACTTT.

The rearrangement uses TRBV19 and TRBJ1-1; D uncertain. This CDR3 contains 15 residues. V lost 5 bases and J 4 bases, leaving 17 bases between the germline ends. The germline CDR1 and CDR2 sequences are LNHDA and SQIVND (reference sequence). CDR3 nucleotide sequence: TGTGCCAGTAGTTCGGGTTTTATGTTAGTCACTGAAGCTTTCTTT. Amino acids: CASSSGFMLVTEAFF. Drawing the rest from reference TRBV19 and TRBJ1-1, the complete variable domain is DGGITQSPKYLFRKEGQNVTLSCEQNLNHDAMYWYRQDPGQGLRLIYYSQIVNDFQKGDIAEGYSVSREKKESFPLTVTSAQKNPTAFYLCASSSGFMLVTEAFFGQGTRLTVV.

The genes are TRBV2 and TRBJ1-5; TRBD1 matches at 8 bases. The V and J ends lost 7 bases and 2 bases, in that order; junction bases with no gene match: 4. This CDR3 has 14 residues. Germline V lookup: CDR1 SNHLY, CDR2 FYNNEI. This CDR3 is CASNRGQGNQPQHF. The CDR3 nucleotides read TGTGCCAGCAATCGGGGACAGGGCAATCAGCCCCAGCATTTT. The full variable domain, its missing parts supplied by reference TRBV2 and TRBJ1-5, is EPEVTQTPSHQVTQMGQEVILRCVPISNHLYFYWYRQILGQKVEFLVSFYNNEISEKSEIFDDQFSVERPDGSNFTLKIRSTKLEDSAMYFCASNRGQGNQPQHFGDGTRLSIL.

This chain links TRBV13 with TRBJ2-7, with D possibly matching TRBD2 (6 bases). Germline CDR1 reads PRHDT; CDR2 reads FYEKMQ (reference sequence). This CDR3 is built from 17 residues. V lost 2 bases and J 2 bases, leaving 19 bases between the germline ends. Here the CDR3 reads CASSLRGEGGETYEQYF. The CDR3 coding sequence is TGTGCCAGCAGCTTAAGGGGTGAGGGCGGGGAGACCTACGAGCAGTACTTC.

With regard to this clone: At one end, the junction sequence differs from germline, possibly due to a read error. The gene calls are TRBV7-7 and TRBJ2-5; D may be TRBD2 (6 bases). The CDR3 spans 14 residues. CDR1 is SSHAT and CDR2 is FNYEAQ in the germline V gene (reference sequence). The CDR3 DNA reads TGTGCTAGCAGCTTAAGGCGGGGCCAAGAGACCCAGTACTTC. Amino acid sequence: CASSLRRGQETQYF.

This chain joins TRBV27 and TRBJ2-2; 7 nucleotides line up with TRBD1. This CDR3 contains 15 residues. V was clipped by 4 bases and J by 4 bases; unmatched bases: 6. Germline V gene lookup returns CDR1 MNHEY and CDR2 SMNVEV (reference sequence). The CDR3 loop reads CASSSDRWGTGELFF. CDR3 DNA sequence: TGTGCCAGCAGTTCGGACAGGTGGGGCACCGGGGAGCTGTTTTTT.

In regard to this clone: The junction and the germline gene differ at one end; a read error may be behind it. The chain has TRBV7-9 and TRBJ2-7; 9 bases align to TRBD1. The CDR3 is 15 amino acids. The germline CDR1 and CDR2 sequences are SEHNR and FQNEAQ (reference sequence). The CDR3 DNA follows: TGTTCCAGCAGCCCCTTGGGGGACAGGGCCTACGAGCAGTACTTC. It specifies CSSSPLGDRAYEQYF. Full variable domain (outside the CDR3, taken from reference TRBV7-9 and TRBJ2-7): DTGVSQNPRHKITKRGQNVTFRCDPISEHNRLYWYRQTLGQGPEFLTYFQNEAQLEKSRLLSDRFSAERPKGSFSTLEIQRTEQGDSAMYLCSSSPLGDRAYEQYFGPGTRLTVT.

The rearrangement uses TRBV4-1 and TRBJ2-1; TRBD1 aligns across 9 bases. The CDR3 has 16 amino acids. The V segment lost 5 bases and the J segment 8 bases; nucleotides outside the gene matches: 13. CDR1 and CDR2 from the germline V gene are MGHRA and YSYEKL. The CDR3 is CASSTGQGSAWDEQFF. CDR3 DNA: TGCGCCAGCAGCACAGGACAGGGGTCGGCGTGGGATGAGCAGTTCTTC.

This chain links TRBV27 with TRBJ1-4; D unresolved. CDR1 and CDR2 (germline): MNHEY, SMNVEV (reference sequence). The V end lost 6 bases, the J end lost 7 bases, and 15 bases lay between the germline ends. The CDR3 is 14 residues long. The CDR3 DNA reads as TGTGCCAGCAGCCCAGTTGGGCTGCCTGAAAAACTGTTTTTT. This sequence encodes CASSPVGLPEKLFF.

This clone was recorded a few times. The J gene is TRBJ1-2, the V gene TRBV7-9; 8 nucleotides align to TRBD1. The CDR3 covers 15 residues. V lost 5 bases, J lost 8 bases, and 13 bases stayed unmatched. CDR1 and CDR2 (germline): SEHNR, FQNEAQ (reference sequence). The CDR3 here is CASSNGRGQEDGYTF. For the CDR3, the DNA is TGTGCCAGCAGCAATGGCCGGGGACAGGAGGACGGCTACACCTTC. Combining the CDR3 with reference TRBV7-9 and TRBJ1-2 gives the whole variable domain DTGVSQNPRHKITKRGQNVTFRCDPISEHNRLYWYRQTLGQGPEFLTYFQNEAQLEKSRLLSDRFSAERPKGSFSTLEIQRTEQGDSAMYLCASSNGRGQEDGYTFGSGTRLTVV.

The gene calls are TRBV19 and TRBJ2-1; 8 bases line up with TRBD2. CDR3 size: 17 residues. Germline lookup yields CDR1 LNHDA and CDR2 SQIVND (reference sequence). Trimming took 8 bases from V and 8 from J; bases not matched to a gene: 20. Written as DNA, the CDR3 is TGTGCCAGTGGTACCACCATAAAAAGAGCGGGAGCCTATGAGCAGTTCTTC. Translating it yields CASGTTIKRAGAYEQFF.

This chain links TRBV2 with TRBJ2-5, with 8 bases lining up with TRBD1. Germline values: CDR1 SNHLY, CDR2 FYNNEI. This CDR3 is built from 14 residues. The ends lost 9 bases at V and 11 bases at J; junction bases unmatched: 17. In DNA form, the CDR3 reads TGTGCCAGTAGCCAGGGGGCGCTTGGTGGAGAGCAGTACTTC. It translates to CASSQGALGGEQYF.

The chain combines TRBV7-3 with TRBJ2-3; 9 bases match TRBD2. The CDR3 spans 14 residues. Unmatched junction bases numbered 7, after V lost 8 bases and J lost 4 bases. Germline CDR1 SGHTA, CDR2 FQGTGA. As DNA, the CDR3 is TGTGCCAGCGGACGCGGGAGGGTCGCAGATACGCAGTATTTT. Translation gives CASGRGRVADTQYF. Supplemented by reference TRBV7-3 and TRBJ2-3, the full variable domain reads GAGVSQTPSNKVTEKGKYVELRCDPISGHTALYWYRQSLGQGPEFLIYFQGTGAADDSGLPNDRFFAVRPEGSVSTLKIQRTERGDSAVYLCASGRGRVADTQYFGPGTRLTVL.

V and J are TRBV9 and TRBJ2-4; 11 bases map to TRBD1. V lost 3 bases to trimming and J lost 7 bases; unmatched junction nucleotides: 6. Per germline, CDR1 SGDLS and CDR2 YYNGEE. This CDR3 has 15 amino acids. CDR3 in DNA: TGTGCCAGCAGCGCCGGACAGGGGGCTGATAACATTCAGTACTTC. Protein product: CASSAGQGADNIQYF.

This sequence joins TRBV5-8 and TRBJ2-7; 8 nucleotides match TRBD2. The CDR3 extends over 15 amino acids. Per the germline V gene, CDR1 is SGHTS and CDR2 is YDEGEE. V was pared by 3 bases and J by 2 bases, with 7 bases of the junction left unmatched. CDR3 sequence reads: CASSSRREDTYEQYF. The CDR3 DNA reads TGTGCCAGCAGCTCGAGGCGGGAGGACACCTACGAGCAGTACTTC.

V is TRBV18 and J is TRBJ2-7, with D perhaps TRBD2 (5 bases). In germline, CDR1 is KGHSH, CDR2 LQKENI. The CDR3 is made up of 13 amino acids. V gave up 3 bases and J gave up 5 bases, with 11 bases separating them. The CDR3 spells CASSPEVVNEQYF. DNA of the CDR3: TGTGCCAGCTCACCGGAGGTCGTCAACGAGCAGTACTTC.

The chain is built from TRBV5-1 and TRBJ1-1; 8 nucleotides line up with TRBD1. J gave up 0 bases and V 5 bases, and 9 bases lay outside the gene matches. Germline V gene sequence: CDR1 SGHRS, CDR2 YFSETQ. The CDR3 covers 16 residues. The CDR3 loop reads CASSSGTGRMNTEAFF. The DNA of the CDR3 is TGCGCCAGCAGTTCAGGGACAGGACGAATGAACACTGAAGCTTTCTTT.

This chain connects TRBV5-6 to TRBJ2-1; tentatively, D is TRBD2 (5 bases). Germline V lookup: CDR1 SGHDT, CDR2 YYEEEE. The CDR3 sequence is 13 residues long. Trimming shortened V by 6 bases and J by 9 bases, and 16 bases separated the two germline ends. The CDR3: CASTFRGIGEQFF. CDR3 nucleotides: TGTGCCAGCACCTTTCGAGGGATCGGTGAGCAGTTCTTC.

The V call is TRBV6-5, the J call TRBJ1-2; D remains unclear. Trimming stripped 0 bases from V and 2 bases from J, with 10 bases between. The germline CDR1 and CDR2 sequences are MNHEY and SVGAGI. The CDR3 contains 15 residues. The CDR3 loop reads CASSYSWGGNYGYTF. CDR3 bases: TGTGCCAGCAGTTACTCATGGGGAGGGAACTATGGCTACACCTTC.

The chain recombines TRBV2 with TRBJ2-5; 8 bases align to TRBD2. The germline V gene has CDR1 SNHLY and CDR2 FYNNEI. The CDR3 spans 14 residues. The J segment lost 5 bases and the V segment lost 5 bases, leaving 7 bases of the junction unmatched. The CDR3, as DNA: TGTGCCAGCAGTCCCGGGGGGGCAGGGGAGACCCAGTACTTC. Amino acid sequence: CASSPGGAGETQYF.

V usage is TRBV5-1 and J usage is TRBJ2-3; TRBD1 agrees at 8 bases. The germline V gene has CDR1 SGHRS and CDR2 YFSETQ. This CDR3 comprises 14 residues. The junction had 4 bases not matched to a gene; V was cut back by 4 bases and J by 3 bases. CDR3 amino acids: CASSMDRETDTQYF. In nucleotides, the CDR3 is TGCGCCAGCAGCATGGACAGGGAGACAGATACGCAGTATTTT.

J is TRBJ2-5 and V is TRBV4-1; TRBD2 is a possible D gene (5 bases). The DNA end favors TRBJ2-7, so the J call may be wrong. The CDR3 covers 15 residues. Per the germline V gene, CDR1 is MGHRA and CDR2 is YSYEKL. The CDR3 coding sequence is TGCGCCAGCAGCCAAGTTTCCGGGGTGTCATACGAGCAGTACTTC. Amino acids: CASSQVSGVSYEQYF.

This chain uses TRBV11-2 with TRBJ2-7; perhaps TRBD2 as D (6 bases). Germline lookup yields CDR1 SGHAT and CDR2 FQNNGV. Trimming cost V 1 base and J 8 bases, with 12 bases left between them. The CDR3 runs 13 residues. In DNA, the CDR3 is TGTGCCAGCAGCTTAGTACTGGGGGGTAAGCAGTACTTC. This gives the protein CASSLVLGGKQYF.

V and J are TRBV4-1 and TRBJ2-1; D is unclear. The V end lost 0 bases, the J end lost 9 bases, and 6 bases lay between the germline ends. Germline V gene sequence: CDR1 MGHRA, CDR2 YSYEKL. The CDR3 is 12 amino acids. CDR3 bases: TGCGCCAGCAGCCAAGATGTCTCTGAGCAGTTCTTC. This sequence encodes CASSQDVSEQFF.